The clone carrying this TCR beta chain occurred once. The CDR3 is 17 residues long. Trimming shortened V by 5 bases and J by 7 bases, and 26 bases separated the two germline ends. Germline V gives CDR1 PRHDT, CDR2 FYEKMQ (reference sequence). This sample stems from a study of CD8+ T cells in alopecia areata. The treatment denotes: oral pan-JAK inhibitor, 5-10 mg twice daily. TCR sequencing used cDNA made by reverse transcription of extracted RNA. Some clones are missing from TCRdb's copy, which holds only in-frame ones; the method was immunoSEQ multiplex PCR. The data contain approximately 110,000 clones, roughly 50% of them singletons.

J is TRBJ1-2 and V is TRBV13, with TRBD1 as a possible D gene (6 bases). Sample: CD8+ T cells sorted from blood, taken at week 24, from a patient treated with tofacitinib. The receptor comes from a human donor with alopecia areata. The CDR3 sequence is CASSPNPVQGWGSGYTF. In DNA, the CDR3 is TGTGCCAGCAGCCCAAACCCCGTACAGGGTTGGGGTAGTGGCTACACCTTC.